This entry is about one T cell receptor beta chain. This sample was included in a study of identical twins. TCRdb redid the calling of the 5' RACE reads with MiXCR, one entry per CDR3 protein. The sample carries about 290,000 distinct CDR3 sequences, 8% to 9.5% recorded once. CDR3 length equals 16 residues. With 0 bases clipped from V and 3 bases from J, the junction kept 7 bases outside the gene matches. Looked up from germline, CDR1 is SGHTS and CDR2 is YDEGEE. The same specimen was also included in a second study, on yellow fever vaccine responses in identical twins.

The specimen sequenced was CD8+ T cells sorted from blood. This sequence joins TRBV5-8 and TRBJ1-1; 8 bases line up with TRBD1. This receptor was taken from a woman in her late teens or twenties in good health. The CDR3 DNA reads TGTGCCAGCAGCTTGGTCAGGGGGCTGGGCTACACTGAAGCTTTCTTT. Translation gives CASSLVRGLGYTEAFF.